This T cell receptor beta chain is from a study of blood T cell repertoires in COVID-19. About the research overall: Whether acute or convalescent, the COVID-19 samples came from the United States, Italy and Spain. T cells, B-cell-depleted T cells, or PBMCs provided the cDNA or gDNA that served as material.

Original handling: Estimation of nucleated cell counts relied on the amplification of reference gene primers. Sequencing was performed with immunoSEQ multiplex PCR; in TCRdb, only in-frame clones are kept and a portion is missing. That table gives V, J and clone size, and the DNA gave D and trimming. The sample yields approximately 120,000 clones, 74% seen once. The CDR3 loop spans 12 amino acids. CDR1 is ENHRY and CDR2 is SYGVKD in the germline V gene. The V gene lost 8 bases and the J gene lost 5 bases, with 11 bases spanning the gap. Seattle enrolled patients during active infection and tracked them longitudinally.

The sample consisted of peripheral blood. This chain joins TRBV10-3 and TRBJ2-3; possible D gene TRBD2, 6 bases. The receptor comes from a man aged 80 or over with COVID-19, enrolled during active disease. This CDR3 reads CAIENGGDTQYF. The CDR3, as DNA: TGTGCCATCGAAAACGGGGGAGATACGCAGTATTTT.